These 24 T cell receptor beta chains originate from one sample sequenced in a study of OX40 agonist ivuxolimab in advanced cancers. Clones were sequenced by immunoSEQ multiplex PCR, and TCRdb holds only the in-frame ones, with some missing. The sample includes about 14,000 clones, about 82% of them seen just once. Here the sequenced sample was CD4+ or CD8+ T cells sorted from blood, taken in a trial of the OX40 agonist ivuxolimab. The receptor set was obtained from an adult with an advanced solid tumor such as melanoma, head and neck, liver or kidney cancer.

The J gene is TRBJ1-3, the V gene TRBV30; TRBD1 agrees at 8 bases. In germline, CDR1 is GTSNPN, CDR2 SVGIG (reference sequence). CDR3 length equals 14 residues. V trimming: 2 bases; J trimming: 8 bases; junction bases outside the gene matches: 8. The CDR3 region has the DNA TGTGCCTGGAGTACAGGACAGGGTGTGTACACCATATATTTT. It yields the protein CAWSTGQGVYTIYF.

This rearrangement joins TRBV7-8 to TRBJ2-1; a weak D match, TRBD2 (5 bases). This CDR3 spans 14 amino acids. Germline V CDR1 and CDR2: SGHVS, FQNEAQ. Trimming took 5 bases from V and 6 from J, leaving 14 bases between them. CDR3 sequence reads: CASSPRDRRNEQFF. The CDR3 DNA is TGTGCCAGCAGCCCACGGGATCGGCGCAATGAGCAGTTCTTC.

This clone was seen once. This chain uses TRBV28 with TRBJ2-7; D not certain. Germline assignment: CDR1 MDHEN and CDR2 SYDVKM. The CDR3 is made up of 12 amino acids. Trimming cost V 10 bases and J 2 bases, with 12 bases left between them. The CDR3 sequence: CATTRVTYEQYF. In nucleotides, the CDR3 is TGTGCCACCACACGGGTTACCTACGAGCAGTACTTC.

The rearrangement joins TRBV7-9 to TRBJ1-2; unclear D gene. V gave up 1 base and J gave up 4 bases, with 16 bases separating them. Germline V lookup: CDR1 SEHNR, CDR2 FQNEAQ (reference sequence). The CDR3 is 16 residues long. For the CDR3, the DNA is TGTGCCAGCAGCTTAGGTCCCCCTTCGGGTGGCTATGGCTACACCTTC. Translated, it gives CASSLGPPSGGYGYTF.

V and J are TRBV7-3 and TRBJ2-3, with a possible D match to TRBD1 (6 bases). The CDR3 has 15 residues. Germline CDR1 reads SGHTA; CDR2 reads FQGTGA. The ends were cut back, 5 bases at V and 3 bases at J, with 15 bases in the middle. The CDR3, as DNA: TGTGCCAGCAGCCCCACAGGGATCCTTACAGATACGCAGTATTTT. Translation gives CASSPTGILTDTQYF.

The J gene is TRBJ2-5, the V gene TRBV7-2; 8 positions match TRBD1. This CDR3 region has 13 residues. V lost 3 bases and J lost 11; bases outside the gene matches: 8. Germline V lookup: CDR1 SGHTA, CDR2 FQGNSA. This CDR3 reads CASSFPGGLEQYF. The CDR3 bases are TGTGCCAGCAGCTTCCCAGGGGGCCTGGAGCAGTACTTC.

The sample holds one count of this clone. This chain's CDR3 is CASSSRDRAPKGYGYTF. Written as DNA, the CDR3 is TGTGCCAGCAGCTCGAGGGACCGGGCCCCGAAAGGGTATGGCTACACCTTC. The J gene is TRBJ1-2, the V gene TRBV9; D perhaps matches TRBD1 (5 bases). The CDR3 consists of 17 residues. CDR1 and CDR2 from the germline V gene are SGDLS and YYNGEE. V shed 4 bases and J shed 5 bases, with 24 bases lying between them.

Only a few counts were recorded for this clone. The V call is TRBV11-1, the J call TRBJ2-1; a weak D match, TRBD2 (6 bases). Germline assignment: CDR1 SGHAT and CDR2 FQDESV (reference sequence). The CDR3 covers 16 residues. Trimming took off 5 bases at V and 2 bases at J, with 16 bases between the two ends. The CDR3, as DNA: TGTGCCAGCAGCGAAGGAGTGGGGGGACCCTACAATGAGCAGTTCTTC. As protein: CASSEGVGGPYNEQFF.

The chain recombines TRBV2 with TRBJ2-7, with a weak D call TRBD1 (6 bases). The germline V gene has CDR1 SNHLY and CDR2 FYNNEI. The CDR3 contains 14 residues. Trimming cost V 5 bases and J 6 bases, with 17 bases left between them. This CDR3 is CASSPRDKIPEQYF. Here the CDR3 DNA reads TGTGCCAGCAGTCCCCGGGACAAAATCCCCGAGCAGTACTTC.

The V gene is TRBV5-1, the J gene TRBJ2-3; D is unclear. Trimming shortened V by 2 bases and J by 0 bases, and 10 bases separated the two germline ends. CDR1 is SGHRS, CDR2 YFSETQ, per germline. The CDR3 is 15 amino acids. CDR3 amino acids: CASSFIFASTDTQYF. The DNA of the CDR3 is TGCGCCAGCAGCTTCATTTTTGCTAGCACAGATACGCAGTATTTT.

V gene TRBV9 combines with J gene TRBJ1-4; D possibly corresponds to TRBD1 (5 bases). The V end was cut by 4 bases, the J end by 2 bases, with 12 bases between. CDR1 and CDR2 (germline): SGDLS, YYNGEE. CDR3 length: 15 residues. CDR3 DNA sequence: TGTGCCAGCAGCCGAAATGGGGCGACTAATGAAAAACTGTTTTTT. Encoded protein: CASSRNGATNEKLFF.

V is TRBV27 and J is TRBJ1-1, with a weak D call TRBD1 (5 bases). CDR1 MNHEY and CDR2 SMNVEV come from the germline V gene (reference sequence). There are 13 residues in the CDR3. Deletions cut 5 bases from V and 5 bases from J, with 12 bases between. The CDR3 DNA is TGTGCCAGCAGTAACCGGGGGGGAACTGAAGCTTTCTTT. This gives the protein CASSNRGGTEAFF.

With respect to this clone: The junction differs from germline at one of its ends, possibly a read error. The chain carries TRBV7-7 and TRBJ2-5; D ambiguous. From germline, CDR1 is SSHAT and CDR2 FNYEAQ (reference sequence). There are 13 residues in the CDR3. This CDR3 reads CASSVPPQETQYF. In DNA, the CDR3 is TGTGCTAGCAGCGTACCTCCCCAAGAGACCCAGTACTTC.

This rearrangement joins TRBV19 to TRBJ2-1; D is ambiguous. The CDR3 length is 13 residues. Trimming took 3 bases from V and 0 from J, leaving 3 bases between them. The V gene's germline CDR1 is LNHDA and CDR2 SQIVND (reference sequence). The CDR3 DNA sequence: TGTGCCAGTAGTATCGCCTCCTACAATGAGCAGTTCTTC. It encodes CASSIASYNEQFF.

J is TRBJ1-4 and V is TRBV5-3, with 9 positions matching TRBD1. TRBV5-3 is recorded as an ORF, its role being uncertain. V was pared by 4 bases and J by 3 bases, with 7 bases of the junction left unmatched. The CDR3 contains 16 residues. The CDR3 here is CARSNTRDRANEKLFF. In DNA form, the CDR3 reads TGTGCCAGAAGCAATACCCGGGACAGGGCTAATGAAAAACTGTTTTTT.

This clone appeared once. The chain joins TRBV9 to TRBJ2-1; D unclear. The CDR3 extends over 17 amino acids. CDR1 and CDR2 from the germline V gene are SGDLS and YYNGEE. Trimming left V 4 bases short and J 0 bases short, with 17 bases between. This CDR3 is CASSPAASGGSYNEQFF. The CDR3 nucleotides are TGTGCCAGCAGCCCGGCGGCCTCAGGCGGCTCCTACAATGAGCAGTTCTTC.

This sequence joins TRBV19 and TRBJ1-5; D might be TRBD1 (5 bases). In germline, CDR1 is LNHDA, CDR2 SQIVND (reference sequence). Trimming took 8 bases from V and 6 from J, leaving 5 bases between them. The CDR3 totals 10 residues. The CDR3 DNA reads TGTGCCAGTGGGGGTCAGCCCCAGCATTTT. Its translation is CASGGQPQHF.

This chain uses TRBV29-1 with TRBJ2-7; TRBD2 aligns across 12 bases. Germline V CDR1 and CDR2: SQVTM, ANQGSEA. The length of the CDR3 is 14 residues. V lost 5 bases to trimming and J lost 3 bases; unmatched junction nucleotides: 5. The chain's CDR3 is CSVRGGLAGYEQYF. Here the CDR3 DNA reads TGCAGCGTTCGAGGGGGACTAGCGGGCTACGAGCAGTACTTC.

Here the CDR3 DNA reads TGTGCCAGCAGTCCCCGACAGGGTTTCCACGAGCAGTACTTC. Its protein product is CASSPRQGFHEQYF. This chain connects TRBV28 to TRBJ2-5, with 7 nucleotides matching TRBD1. The DNA end favors TRBJ2-7, so the J call may be wrong. CDR1 and CDR2 from the germline V gene are MDHEN and SYDVKM. The CDR3 contains 14 residues.

This chain's CDR3 is CAWSPTYNEQFF. CDR3 sequence (DNA): TGTGCCTGGAGTCCTACATACAATGAGCAGTTCTTC. The V call is TRBV30, the J call TRBJ2-1; no reliable D call. The CDR3 contains 12 residues. V lost 2 bases and J lost 4, with 6 bases in between. Looked up from germline, CDR1 is GTSNPN and CDR2 is SVGIG (reference sequence).

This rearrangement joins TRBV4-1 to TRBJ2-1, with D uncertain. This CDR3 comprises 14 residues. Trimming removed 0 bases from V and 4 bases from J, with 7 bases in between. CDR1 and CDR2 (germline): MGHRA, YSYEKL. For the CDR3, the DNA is TGCGCCAGCAGCCAAGAAATAGGATACAATGAGCAGTTCTTC. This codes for CASSQEIGYNEQFF.

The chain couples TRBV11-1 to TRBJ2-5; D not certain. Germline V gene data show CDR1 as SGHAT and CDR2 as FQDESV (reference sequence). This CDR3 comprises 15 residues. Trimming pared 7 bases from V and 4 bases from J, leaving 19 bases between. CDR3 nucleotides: TGTGCCAGCACCGCTAACAGTCTTCTGGGAGAGACCCAGTACTTC. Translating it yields CASTANSLLGETQYF.

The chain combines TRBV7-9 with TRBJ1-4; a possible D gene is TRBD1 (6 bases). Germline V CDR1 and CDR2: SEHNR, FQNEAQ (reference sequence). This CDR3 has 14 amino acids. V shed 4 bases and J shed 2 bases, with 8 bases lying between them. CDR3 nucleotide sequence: TGTGCCAGCAGCTCTGGACAGACTAATGAAAAACTGTTTTTT. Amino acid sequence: CASSSGQTNEKLFF.

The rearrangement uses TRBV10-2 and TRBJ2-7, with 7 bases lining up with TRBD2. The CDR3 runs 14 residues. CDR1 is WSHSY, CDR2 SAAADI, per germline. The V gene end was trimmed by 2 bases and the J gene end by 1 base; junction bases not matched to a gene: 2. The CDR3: CASSEASGSYEQYF. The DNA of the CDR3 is TGCGCCAGCAGTGAGGCTAGCGGTTCCTACGAGCAGTACTTC.